This entry lists 13 T cell receptor beta chains sequenced from one sample in a study of cytomegalovirus exposure and HLA in healthy donors. A multiplex PCR was run with 60 Vbeta primers and 13 Jbeta primers. Some clones are missing from TCRdb's copy, which holds only in-frame ones; the method was immunoSEQ multiplex PCR. The table includes over 110,000 clones, 65% to 80% detected once. The sequenced material came from PBMCs. These receptors were taken from a woman in her forties or fifties in good health and CMV-seropositive.

V and J are TRBV6-4 and TRBJ2-1; 9 bases map to TRBD2. CDR3 length: 15 residues. Germline V gene sequence: CDR1 MRHNA, CDR2 SNTAGT. Trimming cost V 6 bases and J 7 bases; bases outside gene matches: 10. The CDR3 spells CASRPSGGSGNEQFF. CDR3 coding DNA: TGTGCCAGCAGGCCCAGCGGGGGGTCTGGGAATGAGCAGTTCTTC.

The genes are TRBV7-9 and TRBJ2-3, with 9 bases lining up with TRBD1. Losses at the gene ends were 6 bases for V and 6 bases for J; bases not matched to a gene: 7. The CDR3 extends over 14 amino acids. Germline-derived CDR1 and CDR2 are SEHNR and FQNEAQ (reference sequence). The DNA for the CDR3 is TGTGCCAGCAGTCGGGACAGGGCCGACGATACGCAGTATTTT. Protein sequence: CASSRDRADDTQYF.

V usage is TRBV4-3 and J usage is TRBJ2-7, with TRBD2 matching 7 bases. Per germline, CDR1 LGHNA and CDR2 YSLEER. This CDR3 is 14 amino acids long. After removal of 4 bases from V and 3 bases from J, the junction contained 6 bases not matched to a gene. CDR3 nucleotides: TGCGCCAGCAGCCTCCGGGGGGTGGGCTACGAGCAGTACTTC. Translated, it gives CASSLRGVGYEQYF.

The V and J genes are TRBV6-4 and TRBJ1-2, with a tentative D call TRBD1 (6 bases). Germline CDR1 reads MRHNA; CDR2 reads SNTAGT. V shed 4 bases and J shed 7 bases, with 16 bases lying between them. The CDR3 runs 14 residues. As DNA, the CDR3 is TGTGCCAGCAGTGTGGGGGGGGCCCTGACTGGCTACACCTTC. Protein: CASSVGGALTGYTF.

The CDR3 DNA sequence: TGTGCCAGCAGTGACGCTTCAGGGGTCCAGCCCCAGCATTTT. Translated, it gives CASSDASGVQPQHF. The chain has TRBV2 and TRBJ1-5, with D maybe TRBD1 (6 bases). This CDR3 spans 14 amino acids. Trimming shortened V by 3 bases and J by 7 bases, and 13 bases separated the two germline ends. Germline V gene sequence: CDR1 SNHLY, CDR2 FYNNEI.

The chain is built from TRBV4-3 and TRBJ1-2; maybe TRBD1 (5 bases). V was clipped by 4 bases and J by 8 bases, with 26 bases between them. Germline V gene data show CDR1 as LGHNA and CDR2 as YSLEER. The length of the CDR3 is 17 residues. CDR3 region: CASSPQWGPTFAGGYTF. For the CDR3, the DNA is TGCGCCAGCAGCCCACAATGGGGACCCACCTTCGCGGGAGGCTACACCTTC.

V and J are TRBV28 and TRBJ2-3; 10 bases map to TRBD1. The germline CDR1 and CDR2 sequences are MDHEN and SYDVKM. V dropped 6 bases and J dropped 3; count of bases not matched to a gene: 3. CDR3 length equals 14 residues. In DNA, the CDR3 is TGTGCCAGCAGCCGGGACAGGGGAACAGATACGCAGTATTTT. Its protein product is CASSRDRGTDTQYF.

The count of this clone is one. The J gene is TRBJ1-1, the V gene TRBV30; 7 nucleotides align to TRBD1. This CDR3 is built from 11 residues. With 3 bases clipped from V and 8 bases from J, the junction kept 3 bases outside the gene matches. From germline, CDR1 is GTSNPN and CDR2 SVGIG (reference sequence). CDR3 amino acids: CAWRGQIEAFF. CDR3 nucleotide sequence: TGTGCCTGGAGGGGACAGATAGAAGCTTTCTTT. Looking up the rest from reference TRBV30 and TRBJ1-1 gives the full variable domain: SQTIHQWPATLVQPVGSPLSLECTVEGTSNPNLYWYRQAAGRGLQLLFYSVGIGQISSEVPQNLSASRPQDRQFILSSKKLLLSDSGFYLCAWRGQIEAFFGQGTRLTVV.

The chain links TRBV2 to TRBJ1-5; TRBD1 matches at 9 bases. Germline CDR1 reads SNHLY; CDR2 reads FYNNEI. The ends lost 4 bases at V and 7 bases at J; junction bases unmatched: 5. This CDR3 is built from 14 residues. The chain's CDR3 is CASSVRDREQPQHF. The DNA of the CDR3 is TGTGCCAGCAGTGTGCGGGACAGGGAGCAGCCCCAGCATTTT.

The chain links TRBV6-1 to TRBJ2-2; D may be TRBD1 (6 bases). V lost 6 bases and J 6 bases, leaving 11 bases between the germline ends. This CDR3 has 13 residues. CDR1 and CDR2 (germline): MNHNS, SASEGT. The CDR3 region is CASRTGLAGELFF. CDR3 in DNA: TGTGCCAGCAGGACAGGCTTGGCCGGGGAGCTGTTTTTT.

The V and J genes are TRBV30 and TRBJ2-3; no definite D call. V dropped 2 bases and J dropped 9 bases, with 12 bases sitting between them. Germline CDR1 GTSNPN, CDR2 SVGIG (reference sequence). This CDR3 spans 12 amino acids. DNA for the CDR3: TGTGCCTGGAGTCCGCCATCGCAGACGCAGTATTTT. Amino acid sequence: CAWSPPSQTQYF.

The chain uses TRBV18 and TRBJ1-6; 10 bases line up with TRBD1. The CDR3 sequence is 14 residues long. Trimming cost V 4 bases and J 8 bases; bases outside gene matches: 2. Germline lookup yields CDR1 KGHSH and CDR2 LQKENI. The CDR3 coding sequence is TGTGCCAGCTCACGGGACAGGGGTGATTCACCCCTCCACTTT. Translating gives CASSRDRGDSPLHF. Based on the CDR3 plus reference TRBV18 and TRBJ1-6, the full variable domain is NAGVMQNPRHLVRRRGQEARLRCSPMKGHSHVYWYRQLPEEGLKFMVYLQKENIIDESGMPKERFSAEFPKEGPSILRIQQVVRGDSAAYFCASSRDRGDSPLHFGNGTRLTVT.

The rearrangement links TRBV21-1 to TRBJ2-7; the listed D gene, TRBD2, was not tested against the DNA. TRBV21-1 is a documented pseudogene. The CDR3 length is 18 residues. The CDR3: CASSKKISGAFSSYEQYF. In DNA, the CDR3 is TGTGCCAGCAGCAAAAAGATTAGCGGGGCGTTCAGCTCCTACGAGCAGTACTTC.